This TCR beta chain was retrieved from a study of shared clonotypes between healthy human individuals. The V and J ends lost 0 bases and 4 bases respectively, with 10 bases between them. The CDR3 is 14 residues long. CDR1 and CDR2 (germline): SGHDT, YYEEEE. On this clone: As yet, its antigen is unknown.

The run depth of the assay was deep. Original data processing: For the immunoSEQ data, sequences were junction-only without quality scores, so filtering differed. TCRdb's copy holds only in-frame clones and misses some; the assay was immunoSEQ multiplex PCR. V, J and clone size reflect that table, while D and trimming were determined from the DNA. The sample records under 1,900,000 clones, roughly 98.5% being singletons. Study-wide results and caveats: Depth of sequencing was expected to influence donor clonotype sharing.

Sample: naive CD4+ T cells sorted from blood. Indicated subset: CD45RA+ positively selected. This TCR derives from a man aged 25-40 years in good health. This chain uses TRBV5-6 with TRBJ2-5; D is uncertain. CDR3 nucleotide sequence: TGTGCCAGCAGCTTGGGGGCTTCGGGAGAGACCCAGTACTTC. Translated, it gives CASSLGASGETQYF. Full variable domain (outside the CDR3, taken from reference TRBV5-6 and TRBJ2-5): DAGVTQSPTHLIKTRGQQVTLRCSPKSGHDTVSWYQQALGQGPQFIFQYYEEEERQRGNFPDRFSGHQFPNYSSELNVNALLLGDSALYLCASSLGASGETQYFGPGTRLLVL.